This T cell receptor beta chain was sequenced in a study of shared clonotypes between healthy human individuals (TCRdb year 2020). Describing the broader study: The cohort comprised a couple of women and a few men aged 18 to 49 years. Per donor, three plates each were used for CD4 naive and CD4 memory, two for CD8 naive, and one for CD8 memory. Each donor's leukapheresis produced roughly between about 0.9 and 9.5 billion PBMCs. To increase sequencing depth and limit assay-specific biases, different laboratories used diverse techniques to prepare libraries and sequence TCR repertoires. To estimate repertoire size and how much clonotype sharing occurs between individuals, the study deeply sequenced the blood TCR repertoires of about 5 healthy adults. Findings and caveats that apply to the study as a whole: Because the study included a small number of donors, the genetic and exposure-history diversity represented was limited. Pairwise subsampling indicated that sequencing depth was expected to affect the degree of clonotype sharing among donors. Across a few donors, 5% to 6% of naive CD4, over 3% of naive CD8, approximately 2.5% of memory CD4, and roughly 0.4% of memory CD8 clonotypes were shared. Naive subsets generally had larger estimated clonotype richness than memory subsets. Higher generation probabilities were observed for clonotypes shared by all four sorted-subset donors than for non-shared clonotypes. Incomplete sequencing was indicated by rarefaction of sorted-subset datasets, despite the large sequencing depth. Only blood was sampled, and tissue TCR repertoires likely differ from those in blood.

Including the terminal cysteine and phenylalanine, the CDR3 comprises 14 residues. Left in the record is the CDR3 DNA by itself, 42 bases read in frame from the first base. For CDR1 and CDR2, the germline V gene (reference sequence) lists SEHNR and FQNEAQ. V is shortened by 1 base, J by 2 bases, and the region joining them spans 6 bases. Using the deep immunoSEQ assay, multiplex PCR amplified TCR CDR3 regions from genomic DNA. For each cell subset, the extracted genomic DNA was distributed evenly across all wells of several immunoSEQ 96-well plates, and each plate served as one replicate. For sorted subsets, about 0.2 ug genomic DNA, equal to some 28,000 T cell genomes, was loaded into each replicate PCR. Purified libraries were measured with a Qubit 3.0 fluorometer, size-checked on a Bioanalyzer 2100, and measured again with the KAPA Library Quantification kit. A separate single-read 150-cycle Illumina NextSeq 550 flow cell was used to sequence each immunoSEQ 96-well plate. In the original analysis: Because only junctional sequences without quality scores were contained in the immunoSEQ output, filtering matching that applied to full-length reads could not be performed. Sequences were annotated with PyIR, a Python wrapper for IgBLAST v1.9, and V/J genes and CDR3 were assigned using IMGT germline references. Reads with weak V/J assignments (E-value above 1e-6), missing CDR3, stop codons, out-of-frame junctions, or ambiguous translated residues were removed. V3J clonotypes were defined by identical inferred V gene, J gene, and CDR3 amino acid sequence. The percentage overlap between two repertoires was calculated by dividing the number of shared unique clonotypes by the size of the smaller repertoire. RTK rarefaction, the Chao1 estimator, and Recon v2.1 estimates of unobserved clonotypes were used to assess repertoire richness. For all TCRbeta clonotypes obtained by the gDNA method from a few donors, generation probabilities were computed with OLGA. TCRdb carries this immuneACCESS record with in-frame sequences only. Its versions omit some clonotypes, under half of them owing to an unresolved V gene in the studies checked, with the rest unexplained. V and J calls and clone size are as listed in that table; D and trimming were resolved from the DNA. The sample table holds roughly 1 million clones, of which more than 75% were seen once. Approximately 0.56% of the sample is in the top ten clones.

The donors were healthy, HIV-negative adults with no recently reported acute infections or vaccinations. All donors were Caucasian adults living in Nashville, Tennessee, USA. CD4+ T cells were enriched by magnetic negative selection, after which naive cells were positively selected on CD45RA and the negative fraction was taken as the memory subset. Blood was collected by leukapheresis, and PBMCs were isolated by Ficoll-Histopaque density gradient centrifugation and then cryopreserved in liquid nitrogen vapor phase. Analytical flow cytometry was used to check the purity and quantity of every magnetically sorted T cell population. Each sorted fraction had its genomic DNA isolated and then quantified by UV absorbance on a Nanodrop 2000c. Note on this clone: Its antigen is still unknown. Within one base of it there is no much larger clone, and no base qualities were kept.

The chain employs TRBV7-9 and TRBJ2-1; too little of a D gene remains to name it. The specimen sequenced was memory CD4+ T cells from PBMCs. Sample cell subset or site, as interpreted from the label and publication: CD45RA-negative fraction. The sequence derives from a man aged 18 to 30 in good health. Some clones in this sample may be carry-over from other donors' samples. The CDR3 in this case is CASSLVTTYNEQFF. The sequenced DNA is TGTGCCAGCAGCTTAGTTACTACCTACAATGAGCAGTTCTTC.